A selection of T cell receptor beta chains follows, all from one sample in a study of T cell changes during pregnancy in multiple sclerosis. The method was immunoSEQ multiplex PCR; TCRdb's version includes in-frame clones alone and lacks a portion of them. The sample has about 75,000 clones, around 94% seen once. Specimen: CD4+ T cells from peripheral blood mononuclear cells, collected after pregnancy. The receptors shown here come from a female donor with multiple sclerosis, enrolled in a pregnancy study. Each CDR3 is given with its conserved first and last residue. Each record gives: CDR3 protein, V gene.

CASSPGTSGGETQYF | TRBV5-4
CASSLEAGNSYEQYF | TRBV7-2
CASSPYSGIQPQHF | TRBV19
CASSLWGPGGAYEQYF | TRBV5-6
CASSQNRSLDGYTF | TRBV23-1
CASDGQGGTDTQYF | TRBV6-1
CASSRTGGRTGELFF | TRBV7-9
CASSLGTAYGYTF | TRBV28
CASGSGLVSYNEQFF | TRBV12-5
CSAGQPYEQYF | TRBV20-1
CASSLITGVEQYF | TRBV5-6
CASSQDRGLAGATSTDTQYF | TRBV4-1
CASSTSALSGRGDTQYF | TRBV19
CASRSTSGSETQYF | TRBV5-1
CASRPGTGRYEQYF | TRBV19
CASSLHAGARTDTQYF | TRBV28